The T cell receptor (beta chain) described here comes from a study of cytotoxic CD8 clonotypes in ibrutinib-treated CLL. Study summary: The patients, around 12 relapsed/refractory and 15 treatment-naive, included 17 who were IGHV unmutated.

Remarks on this clone: Its target is unknown.

Whole-study results and caveats: There were few public clonotypes, and on treatment they contracted or stayed stable.

Cryopreserved PBMCs were the source of 2 to 2.5 micrograms of genomic DNA, which went to TCR beta libraries. Profiling relied on immunoSEQ multiplex PCR, and the TCRdb table lists in-frame clones only, not all of them. The sample yields 60,000 to 65,000 clones, around 60% seen once. Sequencing used PBMCs, obtained after 12 months of ibrutinib treatment. This receptor was taken from a human donor with chronic lymphocytic leukemia.

The CDR3 spells CASSGSVGTQYF. The CDR3 bases are TGTGCCAGTAGCGGGAGTGTAGGGACCCAGTACTTC. The chain carries TRBV19 and TRBJ2-5, with D possibly TRBD2 on 6 matching bases. Germline V CDR1 and CDR2: LNHDA, SQIVND (reference sequence). There are 12 residues in the CDR3. V shed 6 bases and J shed 7 bases, with 12 bases lying between them.